The clone carrying this TCR beta chain was seen more than once but under ten times. Researchers prepared the TCRbeta library using unique molecular identifiers, the study reports. MiXCR was run by TCRdb on the PCR reads, yielding one entry per CDR3 protein. The top ten clones hold less than 6.5% of a sample with almost 500,000 distinct CDR3 sequences, around 12% of them seen once. The source of the sample is a study of T-cell reconstitution after alpha-beta-depleted transplantation in children. Per germline, CDR1 SGHVS and CDR2 FNYEAQ. This CDR3 has 14 residues. With 5 bases clipped from V and 10 bases from J, the junction kept 11 bases outside the gene matches.

This clonotype was sampled from a human donor who donated a stem cell graft to a child with combined immunodeficiency. The sample was PBMCs from the stem cell graft donor, taken from the stem cell graft. This chain links TRBV7-6 with TRBJ2-1; the match to TRBD1 covers 7 bases. For the CDR3, the DNA is TGTGCCAGCAGCCACGAGGGACAGACAGGAGAGCAGTTCTTC. It yields the protein CASSHEGQTGEQFF.